The rows below give T cell receptor beta chains drawn from one sample of a study of STAT3 mutations in large granular lymphocyte leukemia. The table came from immunoSEQ multiplex PCR; TCRdb's copy has only in-frame clones and leaves some out. Found here are under 20,000 clones, 92% of them singletons; the top ten hold less than 45%. The sequencing input was peripheral blood mononuclear cells. The receptors stem from a man aged 55 to 70 with T-cell large granular lymphocyte leukemia. Some clones in this sample may be carry-over from other donors' samples. CDR3s leave out the opening cysteine and the closing phenylalanine or tryptophan. The size of a clone is reported for some rows only, either as once, few or many, or as a class for expanded clones.

NA,TRBJ1-1,TRBV27,ASSLGYLKKNTEAF
NA,TRBJ2-2,TRBV18,ASSRPGQGATGELF
NA,TRBJ1-2,TRBV5-1,ASSSLRESYGYT
NA,TRBJ2-1,TRBV7-9,ASSLSLAGSYNEQF
once,TRBJ1-2,TRBV4-3,ASSQDLGISYGYT
few,TRBJ2-3,TRBV5-1,ASSLLTSGDTQY
NA,TRBJ1-5,TRBV4-3,ASSQGRGSNQPQH
few,TRBJ1-2,TRBV18,ASSPARTGGVEGYT
NA,TRBJ2-1,TRBV27,ASSLSSGAPREQF
NA,TRBJ2-5,TRBV6-6,ASSFLAAQEAQY
once,TRBJ1-5,TRBV18,ASSQLDVKPQH
NA,TRBJ2-3,TRBV9,ASSSHTTGGGADTQY
NA,TRBJ1-2,TRBV29-1,SATSLGGGGYT
NA,TRBJ2-7,TRBV5-1,ASTIAGGADEQY
NA,TRBJ2-1,TRBV7-2,ASGLAYSNEQF
NA,TRBJ2-3,TRBV6-5,ASTRSGSRTDTQY
NA,TRBJ1-1,TRBV30,AWSVGTGPRV
NA,TRBJ2-6,TRBV7-8,ASSLGGGSGANVLT
NA,TRBJ1-1,TRBV18,ASSPSTGPNTEAF
NA,TRBJ1-2,TRBV5-4,ASSVPGDGNYGYT
NA,TRBJ1-5,TRBV28,ASSMDTRKSH
NA,TRBJ1-5,TRBV19,ASSTGQVLNQPQH
NA,TRBJ2-7,TRBV10-2,ASSGHGAHYEQY
NA,TRBJ2-5,TRBV5-1,ASSPTGGRETQY
NA,TRBJ2-7,TRBV4-3,ASSPDRDSYEQY
once,TRBJ1-5,TRBV27,ASSLRGYNQPQH
NA,TRBJ1-3,TRBV6-5,AAGNDRASGNTIY
NA,TRBJ1-3,TRBV6-5,ASSYKGHGNTIY
NA,TRBJ2-3,TRBV9,ASSSRTSGSQDTQY
NA,TRBJ1-2,TRBV5-1,ASSPMTEGQGYGYT
NA,TRBJ2-5,TRBV5-6,ASSWAPYQETQY
NA,TRBJ2-7,TRBV19,ASTPGLAPYEQY
NA,TRBJ1-2,TRBV4-3,ASSQEGQGASNYGYT
NA,TRBJ1-1,TRBV18,ASSPVGGTEAF
NA,TRBJ2-1,TRBV7-9,ASSLIQGNYNEQF
NA,TRBJ2-7,TRBV5-1,ASSLSSRDEQY
once,TRBJ2-2,TRBV4-3,ASSQDRAGGTGELF
NA,TRBJ2-1,TRBV7-2,ASSRPGPQGQGEQF
NA,TRBJ2-7,TRBV5-1,ASSGSTGSVYEQY
NA,TRBJ1-2,TRBV12-5,ASNGGAYGYT
few,TRBJ2-3,TRBV5-1,ASSLNQDTQY
NA,TRBJ1-1,TRBV29-1,SVGRWDTEAF
NA,TRBJ2-3,TRBV7-9,ASNLDGAELTDTQY
once,TRBJ1-2,TRBV27,ASSQGTGRNYGYT
NA,TRBJ1-6,TRBV4-3,ASSQEGGRGASNSPLH
NA,TRBJ2-2,TRBV21-1,ASLGGADTGELF
NA,TRBJ1-2,TRBV5-1,ASEQGGGSGYT